The entry below describes one T cell receptor beta chain. The target antigen is unknown. The time point is: after dendritic cell vaccination, including at tumor progression/relapse. V was clipped by 3 bases and J by 5 bases; unmatched bases: 7. CDR3 length: 14 amino acids. Germline V gene sequence: CDR1 SGHTA, CDR2 FQGNSA. This specimen comes from a study of glioma-infiltrating T cells after dendritic cell vaccination. The immunoSEQ assay amplified TCRB CDR3 from up to roughly 2 ug DNA. Assay: immunoSEQ multiplex PCR; the TCRdb copy retains only in-frame clones and omits some. The sample carries tens of thousands of clones, 85% recorded once. Study-wide points: Higher TCR clonality did not directly relate to longer survival.

The sample consisted of blood, taken after dendritic cell vaccination. The chain uses TRBV7-2 and TRBJ2-7, with 7 bases fitting TRBD1. The TCR originated in a human donor with glioblastoma. The CDR3 protein is CASSLTGIFDEQYF. CDR3 sequence (DNA): TGTGCCAGCAGCTTGACAGGGATCTTCGACGAGCAGTACTTC. Based on the CDR3 plus reference TRBV7-2 and TRBJ2-7, the full variable domain is GAGVSQSPSNKVTEKGKDVELRCDPISGHTALYWYRQSLGQGLEFLIYFQGNSAPDKSGLPSDRFSAERTGGSVSTLTIQRTQQEDSAVYLCASSLTGIFDEQYFGPGTRLTVT.